This entry is about one T cell receptor beta chain. The V and J ends lost 2 bases and 2 bases respectively, with 7 bases between them. The CDR3 contains 13 residues. Germline-derived CDR1 and CDR2 are SGHRS and YFSETQ. The sample originates from a study of technical replicates of blood from a handful of donors. The method was immunoSEQ multiplex PCR; TCRdb's version includes in-frame clones alone and lacks a portion of them. The table records almost 70,000 clones, over 75% of them present only once. The sequence was collected from a human donor in good health. Some clones in this sample may be carry-over from other donors' samples. Material for sequencing was PBMCs. The V call is TRBV5-1, the J call TRBJ1-1; unclear D gene. CDR3 sequence: CASSFSENTEAFF. CDR3 DNA: TGCGCCAGCAGCTTCTCAGAAAACACTGAAGCTTTCTTT.